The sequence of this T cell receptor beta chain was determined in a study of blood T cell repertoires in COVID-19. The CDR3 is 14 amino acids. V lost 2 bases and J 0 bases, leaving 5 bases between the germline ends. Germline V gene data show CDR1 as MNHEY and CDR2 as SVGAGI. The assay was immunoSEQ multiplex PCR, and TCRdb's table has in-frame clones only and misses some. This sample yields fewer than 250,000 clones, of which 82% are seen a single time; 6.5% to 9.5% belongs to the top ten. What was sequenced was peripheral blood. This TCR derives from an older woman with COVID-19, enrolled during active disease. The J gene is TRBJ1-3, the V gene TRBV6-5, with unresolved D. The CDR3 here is CASSYTYSGNTIYF. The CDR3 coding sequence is TGTGCCAGCAGTTACACCTACTCTGGAAACACCATATATTTT.